This T cell receptor beta chain appears in the sequencing data of a study of shared clonotypes between healthy human individuals. On the study more broadly: Per-donor plates numbered three CD4 naive, three CD4 memory, two CD8 naive and one CD8 memory. Broader study findings: Deeper or shallower sequencing was expected to change how clonotypes are shared among donors. Among several donors, roughly 5% of naive CD4 clonotypes were found in common.

The germline V gene encodes CDR1 GTSNPN and CDR2 SVGIG (reference sequence). V shed 0 bases and J shed 1 base, with 12 bases lying between them. This CDR3 has 15 amino acids. Data came from immunoSEQ multiplex PCR; TCRdb stores just in-frame clones and leaves some out. The sample has some 2,000,000 clones, approximately 95% seen once. Naive CD8 cells were CD45RO-negative, positively selected for CCR7, excluding terminally differentiated effector memory CD45RA+ cells. Healthy HIV-negative adults without recent acute infections or vaccinations served as donors. For this clone: Antigen specificity is unknown.

The sequence was obtained from a man aged 18 to 35 in good health. Source material: naive CD8+ T cells sorted from blood. The chain uses TRBV30 and TRBJ1-1; D is uncertain. The CDR3 protein is CAWSVDLKANTEAFF. The CDR3 DNA sequence: TGTGCCTGGAGTGTTGACCTCAAGGCGAACACTGAAGCTTTCTTT.